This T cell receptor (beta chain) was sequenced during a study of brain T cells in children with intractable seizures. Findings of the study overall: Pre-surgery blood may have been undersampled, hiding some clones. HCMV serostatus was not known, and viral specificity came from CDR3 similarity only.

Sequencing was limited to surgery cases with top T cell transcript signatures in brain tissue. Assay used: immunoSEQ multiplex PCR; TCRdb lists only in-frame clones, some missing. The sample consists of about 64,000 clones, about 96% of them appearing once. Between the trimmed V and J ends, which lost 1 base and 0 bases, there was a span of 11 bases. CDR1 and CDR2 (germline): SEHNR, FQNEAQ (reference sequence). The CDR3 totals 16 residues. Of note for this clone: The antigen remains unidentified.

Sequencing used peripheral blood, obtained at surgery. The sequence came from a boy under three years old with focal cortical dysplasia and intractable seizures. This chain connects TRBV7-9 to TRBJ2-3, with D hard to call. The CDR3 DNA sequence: TGTGCCAGCAGCTTAGGCGGTGGCACGAGCACAGATACGCAGTATTTT. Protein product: CASSLGGGTSTDTQYF. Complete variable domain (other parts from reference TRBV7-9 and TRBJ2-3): DTGVSQNPRHKITKRGQNVTFRCDPISEHNRLYWYRQTLGQGPEFLTYFQNEAQLEKSRLLSDRFSAERPKGSFSTLEIQRTEQGDSAMYLCASSLGGGTSTDTQYFGPGTRLTVL.